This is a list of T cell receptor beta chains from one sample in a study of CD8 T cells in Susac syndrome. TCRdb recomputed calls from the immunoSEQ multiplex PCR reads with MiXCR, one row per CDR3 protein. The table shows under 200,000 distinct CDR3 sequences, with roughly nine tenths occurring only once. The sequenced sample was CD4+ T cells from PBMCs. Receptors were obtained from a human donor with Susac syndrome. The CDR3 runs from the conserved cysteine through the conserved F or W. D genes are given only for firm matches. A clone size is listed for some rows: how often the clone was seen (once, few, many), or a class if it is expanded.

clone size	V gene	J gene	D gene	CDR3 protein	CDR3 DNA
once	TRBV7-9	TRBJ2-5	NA	CASSLVGVETQYF	TGTGCCAGCAGCTTAGTTGGTGTGGAGACCCAGTACTTC
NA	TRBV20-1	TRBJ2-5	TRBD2	CSALLAGLTKETQYF	TGCAGTGCCTTACTAGCGGGGTTAACAAAAGAGACCCAGTACTTC
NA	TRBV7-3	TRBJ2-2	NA	CASSFGITGELFF	TGTGCCAGCAGCTTCGGGATCACCGGGGAGCTGTTTTTT
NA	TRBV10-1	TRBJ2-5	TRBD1	CASSDHGTAKETQYF	TGCGCCAGCAGTGACCACGGGACAGCGAAAGAGACCCAGTACTTC
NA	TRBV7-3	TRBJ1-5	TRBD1	CASSLQGGQPQHF	TGTGCCAGCAGTTTACAGGGGGGTCAGCCCCAGCATTTT
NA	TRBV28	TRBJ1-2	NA	CASSFGSYGYTF	TGTGCCAGCAGTTTTGGGAGCTATGGCTACACCTTC
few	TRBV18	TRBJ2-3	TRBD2	CASSPGLSTDTQYF	TGTGCCAGCTCACCGGGACTAAGCACAGATACGCAGTATTTT
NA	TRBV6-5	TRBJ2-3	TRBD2	CASSYSVSGGPLGDTQYF	TGTGCCAGCAGTTACTCGGTCAGCGGGGGCCCTCTTGGAGATACGCAGTATTTT
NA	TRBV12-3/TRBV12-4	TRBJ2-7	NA	CASNRGAGEQYF	TGTGCCAGCAATCGCGGGGCGGGGGAGCAGTACTTC
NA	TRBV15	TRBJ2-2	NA	CATTRTVGGNTGELFF	TGTGCCACCACCCGTACTGTGGGAGGCAACACCGGGGAGCTGTTTTTT
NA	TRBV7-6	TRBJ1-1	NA	CASSLGDLNTEAFF	TGTGCCAGCAGCTTAGGAGATTTGAACACTGAAGCTTTCTTT
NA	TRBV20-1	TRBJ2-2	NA	CSARDMPGRVNTGELFF	TGCAGTGCTAGAGATATGCCCGGACGAGTAAACACCGGGGAGCTGTTTTTT
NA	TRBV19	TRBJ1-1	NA	CASSSGSFGTEAFF	TGTGCCAGTAGTTCCGGGTCCTTCGGCACTGAAGCTTTCTTT
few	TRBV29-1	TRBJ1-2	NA	CSVELATAYGYTF	TGCAGCGTTGAGCTTGCGACAGCCTATGGCTACACCTTC
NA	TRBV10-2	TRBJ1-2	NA	CASRGQSLYGYTF	TGCGCCAGCAGAGGACAGTCACTTTATGGCTACACCTTC
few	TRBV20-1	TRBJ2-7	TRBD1	CSARYETGVGRYEQYF	TGCAGTGCTAGATACGAAACAGGGGTTGGACGCTACGAGCAGTACTTC
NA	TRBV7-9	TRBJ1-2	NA	CASSLRANYGYTF	TGTGCCAGCAGCTTAAGGGCGAACTATGGCTACACCTTC
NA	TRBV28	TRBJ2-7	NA	CASSSGQGYNEQYF	TGTGCCAGCAGTTCTGGCCAGGGGTATAACGAGCAGTACTTC
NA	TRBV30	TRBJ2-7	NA	CAWSPSGWDGYEQYF	TGTGCCTGGAGTCCATCGGGGTGGGATGGGTACGAGCAGTACTTC
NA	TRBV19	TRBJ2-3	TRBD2	CASSIRTSVTGTDTQYF	TGTGCCAGTAGTATACGGACTAGCGTGACTGGCACAGATACGCAGTATTTT
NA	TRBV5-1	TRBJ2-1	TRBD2	CASSTLAGGYNEQFF	TGCGCCAGCAGCACACTAGCGGGAGGATACAATGAGCAGTTCTTC
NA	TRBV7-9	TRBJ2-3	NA	CASSLPSAQTDTQYF	TGTGCCAGCAGCCTGCCTAGCGCCCAAACAGATACGCAGTATTTT
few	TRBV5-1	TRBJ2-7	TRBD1	CASTRDREGYEQYF	TGCGCCAGCACCCGGGACAGGGAAGGCTACGAGCAGTACTTC
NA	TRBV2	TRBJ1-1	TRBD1	CASSRDSNTEAFF	TGTGCCAGCAGCCGGGACAGTAACACTGAAGCTTTCTTT
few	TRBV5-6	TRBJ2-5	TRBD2	CASSLVAGSETQYF	TGTGCCAGCAGCTTGGTAGCGGGATCGGAGACCCAGTACTTC
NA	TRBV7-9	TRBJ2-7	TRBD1	CASSFQQGNYEQYF	TGTGCCAGCAGCTTCCAACAGGGGAACTACGAGCAGTACTTC
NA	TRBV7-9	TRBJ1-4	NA	CASSLGTATNEKLFF	TGTGCCAGCAGCTTAGGAACAGCAACTAATGAAAAACTGTTTTTT
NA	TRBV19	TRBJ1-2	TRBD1	CASTQGGRQGEGYTF	TGTGCCAGTACCCAGGGGGGCCGACAGGGTGAGGGCTACACCTTC
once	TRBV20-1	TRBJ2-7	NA	CSAPGEGRYEQYF	TGCAGTGCTCCTGGTGAGGGCCGCTACGAGCAGTACTTC
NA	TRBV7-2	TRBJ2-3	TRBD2	CASSFSGVADTQYF	TGTGCCAGCAGCTTTAGCGGGGTCGCAGATACGCAGTATTTT
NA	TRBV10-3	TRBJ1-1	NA	CAISENTATEAFF	TGTGCCATCAGTGAAAATACAGCCACTGAAGCTTTCTTT
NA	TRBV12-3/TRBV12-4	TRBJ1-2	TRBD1	CASSSGQGAWYGYTF	TGTGCCAGCAGCTCGGGACAGGGGGCTTGGTATGGCTACACCTTC